One sample yielded the 14 T cell receptor beta chains listed below, sequenced in a study of T cell responses to AZD1222 COVID-19 vaccine. Measured with immunoSEQ multiplex PCR; TCRdb has only the in-frame clones, and not every one. The sample has some 180,000 clones, 80% to 90% seen once. The sample here was peripheral blood, taken on day 0 of AZD1222 vaccination. Every receptor here comes from an adult in good health.

V usage is TRBV28 and J usage is TRBJ1-5; D not certain. This CDR3 has 18 residues. V lost 4 bases and J lost 2, with 21 bases in between. Germline-derived CDR1 and CDR2 are MDHEN and SYDVKM. In DNA, the CDR3 is TGTGCCAGCAGTTCGGCCTCCCGACTGCGAGCCCGCAATCAGCCCCAGCATTTT. Amino acids: CASSSASRLRARNQPQHF.

The chain has TRBV3-1 (or the pseudogene TRBV3-2) and TRBJ2-1, with 10 bases lining up with TRBD2. V was clipped by 5 bases and J by 3 bases; unmatched bases: 7. The CDR3 totals 16 residues. Germline values: CDR1 LGHDT, CDR2 YNNKEL (reference sequence). This chain's CDR3 is CASSITLAGLYNEQFF. In nucleotides, the CDR3 is TGTGCCAGCAGCATCACACTAGCGGGACTCTACAATGAGCAGTTCTTC.

J is TRBJ2-7 and V is TRBV29-1; no clear D. The germline V gene encodes CDR1 SQVTM and CDR2 ANQGSEA. The CDR3 has 12 residues. The V and J ends lost 2 bases and 3 bases respectively, with 8 bases between them. The CDR3 nucleotides are TGCAGCGTTGAACTCCAGAGCTACGAGCAGTACTTC. Translating gives CSVELQSYEQYF.

This clone turned up a few times. The genes are TRBV28 and TRBJ2-1, with TRBD1 as a possible D gene (6 bases). CDR1 and CDR2 (germline): MDHEN, SYDVKM. V lost 7 bases to trimming and J lost 8 bases, with 12 bases between them. This CDR3 contains 12 residues. CDR3 bases: TGTGCCAGCACGACAGGAGGAGATGAGCAGTTCTTC. Amino acids: CASTTGGDEQFF.

The chain has TRBV18 and TRBJ1-6; 8 bases line up with TRBD1. From germline, CDR1 is KGHSH and CDR2 LQKENI. V trimming: 5 bases; J trimming: 12 bases; junction bases outside the gene matches: 6. The CDR3 runs 13 residues. CDR3 amino acids: CASSSTGDGPLHF. The CDR3 DNA sequence: TGTGCCAGCTCATCGACAGGGGATGGACCCCTCCACTTT. Full variable domain (rest looked up from reference TRBV18 and TRBJ1-6): NAGVMQNPRHLVRRRGQEARLRCSPMKGHSHVYWYRQLPEEGLKFMVYLQKENIIDESGMPKERFSAEFPKEGPSILRIQQVVRGDSAAYFCASSSTGDGPLHFGNGTRLTVT.

The genes are TRBV24-1 and TRBJ2-5; D is uncertain. Germline CDR1 reads KGHDR; CDR2 reads SFDVKD. Deletions cut 5 bases from V and 5 bases from J, with 17 bases between. The CDR3 loop spans 15 amino acids. CDR3 region: CATSGKNQERETQYF. The DNA for the CDR3 is TGTGCCACCAGTGGCAAGAATCAGGAACGGGAGACCCAGTACTTC.

This chain uses TRBV5-6 with TRBJ2-2, with D hard to call. The CDR3 is 14 residues long. In germline, CDR1 is SGHDT, CDR2 YYEEEE. V dropped 4 bases and J dropped 0 bases, with 7 bases sitting between them. CDR3 DNA: TGTGCCAGCAGCCATAGACCGAACACCGGGGAGCTGTTTTTT. Its protein is CASSHRPNTGELFF.

The chain is built from TRBV28 and TRBJ1-2; 7 positions agree with TRBD1. The CDR3 has 15 amino acids. Germline assignment: CDR1 MDHEN and CDR2 SYDVKM. V trimming: 6 bases; J trimming: 7 bases; junction bases outside the gene matches: 14. This chain's CDR3 is CASRITGQFASGYTF. CDR3 nucleotide sequence: TGTGCCAGCAGGATAACGGGACAGTTCGCAAGTGGCTACACCTTC.

The chain links TRBV9 to TRBJ2-3; no definite D call. Looked up from germline, CDR1 is SGDLS and CDR2 is YYNGEE. V gave up 0 bases and J gave up 2 bases, with 16 bases separating them. The CDR3 contains 17 residues. The CDR3: CASSVVARWDNTDTQYF. In nucleotides, the CDR3 is TGTGCCAGCAGCGTAGTGGCTAGATGGGATAACACAGATACGCAGTATTTT.

This clone came up a few times. The chain couples TRBV5-8 to TRBJ2-7; no clear D. This CDR3 contains 19 residues. V gave up 4 bases and J gave up 3 bases, with 29 bases separating them. CDR1 and CDR2 from the germline V gene are SGHTS and YDEGEE. CDR3 loop: CASSRLLGGDPPFNYEQYF. The CDR3 bases are TGTGCCAGCAGCCGACTTTTGGGCGGAGATCCACCGTTCAACTACGAGCAGTACTTC.

V is TRBV7-6 and J is TRBJ1-3; D not resolved. The CDR3 is 16 amino acids. Germline V gene data show CDR1 as SGHVS and CDR2 as FNYEAQ. Trimming took off 5 bases at V and 2 bases at J, with 16 bases between the two ends. Written as DNA, the CDR3 is TGTGCCAGCAGCCAATTTGGGAGGGAGGCTGGAAACACCATATATTTT. Translated: CASSQFGREAGNTIYF.

CDR3 protein: CASSLDGQSTGELFF. The DNA for the CDR3 is TGTGCCAGCAGCTTAGACGGGCAGTCAACCGGGGAGCTGTTTTTT. The chain links TRBV11-3 to TRBJ2-2; no clear D. The length of the CDR3 is 15 residues. Deletions cut 0 bases from V and 5 bases from J, with 10 bases between. From germline, CDR1 is SGHNT and CDR2 YENEEA.

This chain uses TRBV10-3 with TRBJ2-7; 8 bases are a match to TRBD2. The V gene's germline CDR1 is ENHRY and CDR2 SYGVKD. J was trimmed by 4 bases and V by 4 bases; bases with no gene match: 15. There are 17 residues in the CDR3. CDR3 amino acids: CAISGGAGVEGGYEQYF. Here the CDR3 DNA reads TGTGCCATCAGTGGGGGAGCGGGAGTTGAGGGTGGGTACGAGCAGTACTTC.

The chain uses TRBV7-2 and TRBJ1-2; 10 bases match TRBD1. The CDR3 loop spans 17 amino acids. CDR1 and CDR2 (germline): SGHTA, FQGNSA. V lost 0 bases and J lost 7; bases outside the gene matches: 11. This chain's CDR3 is CASSLAIVGQGTSGYTF. As DNA, the CDR3 is TGTGCCAGCAGCTTAGCGATTGTGGGACAGGGGACGTCTGGCTACACCTTC.